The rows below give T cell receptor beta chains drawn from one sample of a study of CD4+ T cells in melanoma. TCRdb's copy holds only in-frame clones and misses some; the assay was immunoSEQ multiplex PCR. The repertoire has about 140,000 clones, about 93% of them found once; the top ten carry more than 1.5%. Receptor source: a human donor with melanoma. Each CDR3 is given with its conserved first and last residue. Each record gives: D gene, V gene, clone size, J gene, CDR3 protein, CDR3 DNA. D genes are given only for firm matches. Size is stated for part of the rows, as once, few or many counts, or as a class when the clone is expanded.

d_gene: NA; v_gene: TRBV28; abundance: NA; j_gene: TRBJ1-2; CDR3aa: CASSLVGREEGYTF; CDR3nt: TGTGCCAGCAGTTTGGTGGGCAGGGAGGAAGGCTACACCTTC
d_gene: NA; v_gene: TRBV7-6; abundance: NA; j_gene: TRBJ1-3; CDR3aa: CASSTLASGNTIYF; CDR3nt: TGTGCCAGCAGCACCTTAGCCTCTGGAAACACCATATATTTT
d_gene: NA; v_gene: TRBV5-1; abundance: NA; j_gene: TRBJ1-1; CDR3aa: CASSFSPGAGTEAFF; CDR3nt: TGCGCCAGCAGCTTCTCCCCAGGGGCAGGGACTGAAGCTTTCTTT
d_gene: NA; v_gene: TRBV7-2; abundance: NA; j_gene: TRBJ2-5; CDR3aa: CASSFTGHWGETQYF; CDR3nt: TGTGCCAGCAGCTTTACGGGCCATTGGGGAGAGACCCAGTACTTC
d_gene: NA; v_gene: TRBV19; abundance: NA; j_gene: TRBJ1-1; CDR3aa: CASSTPRQGSTEAFF; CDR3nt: TGTGCCAGTAGTACCCCTCGGCAGGGAAGCACTGAAGCTTTCTTT
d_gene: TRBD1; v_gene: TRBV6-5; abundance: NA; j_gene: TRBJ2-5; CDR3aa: CASIQDRGHRGTQYF; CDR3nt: TGTGCCAGCATCCAAGACAGGGGACACCGGGGGACCCAGTACTTC
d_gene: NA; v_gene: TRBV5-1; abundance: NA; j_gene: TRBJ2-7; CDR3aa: CASNPQPPAYEQYF; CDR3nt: TGCGCCAGCAACCCCCAACCCCCTGCCTACGAGCAGTACTTC
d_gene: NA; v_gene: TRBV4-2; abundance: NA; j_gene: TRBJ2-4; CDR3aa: CASSQADLDAKNIQYF; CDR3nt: TGTGCCAGCAGCCAAGCGGACCTAGATGCCAAAAACATTCAGTACTTC
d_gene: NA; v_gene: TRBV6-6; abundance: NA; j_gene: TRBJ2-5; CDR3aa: CASSYGRETQYF; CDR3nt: TGTGCCAGCAGTTATGGGCGGGAGACCCAGTACTTC
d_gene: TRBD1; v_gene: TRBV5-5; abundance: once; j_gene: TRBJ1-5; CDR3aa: CASSLTGADQPQHF; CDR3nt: TGTGCCAGCAGCCTAACAGGGGCCGATCAGCCCCAGCATTTT
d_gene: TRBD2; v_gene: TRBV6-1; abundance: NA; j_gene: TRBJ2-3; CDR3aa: CAADLAGGRDTQYF; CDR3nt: TGTGCCGCAGACCTGGCGGGGGGGCGTGATACGCAGTATTTT
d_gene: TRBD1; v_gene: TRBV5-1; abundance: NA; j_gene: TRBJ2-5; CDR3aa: CASSRRGQETQYF; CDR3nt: TGCGCCAGCAGCCGCAGGGGGCAGGAGACCCAGTACTTC
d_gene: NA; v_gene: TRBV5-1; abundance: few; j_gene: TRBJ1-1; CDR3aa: CASSLVPGHTEAFF; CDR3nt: TGCGCCAGCAGCTTGGTCCCCGGCCACACTGAAGCTTTCTTT
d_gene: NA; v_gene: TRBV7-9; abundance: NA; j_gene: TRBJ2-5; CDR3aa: CASSLLGGETQYF; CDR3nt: TGTGCCAGCAGCTTACTGGGAGGCGAGACCCAGTACTTC
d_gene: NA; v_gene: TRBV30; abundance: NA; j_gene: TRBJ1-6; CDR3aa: CAWSDYGTANPPLHF; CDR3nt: TGTGCCTGGAGTGACTACGGGACGGCCAATCCACCCCTCCACTTT
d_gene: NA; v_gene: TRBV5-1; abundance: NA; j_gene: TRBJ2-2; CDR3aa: CASSLVAGTANTGELFF; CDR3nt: TGCGCCAGCAGCTTGGTAGCGGGGACAGCGAACACCGGGGAGCTGTTTTTT
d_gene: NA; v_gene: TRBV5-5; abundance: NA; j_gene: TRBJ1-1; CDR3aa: CASSYSPEKHGSGTEAFF; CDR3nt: TGTGCCAGCAGCTACTCGCCTGAAAAACACGGGTCGGGGACTGAAGCTTTCTTT
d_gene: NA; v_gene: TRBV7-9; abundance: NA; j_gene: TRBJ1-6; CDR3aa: CASSLGDAGSSPLHF; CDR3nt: TGTGCCAGCAGCTTAGGAGACGCAGGGAGCTCACCCCTCCACTTT
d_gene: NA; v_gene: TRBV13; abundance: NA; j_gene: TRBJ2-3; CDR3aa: CASSLSVSTDTQYF; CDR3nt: TGTGCCAGCAGCTTATCAGTGTCGACAGATACGCAGTATTTT
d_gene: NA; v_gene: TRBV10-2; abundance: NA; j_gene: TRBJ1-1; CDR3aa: CAIAKGGVNTEAFF; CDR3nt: TGCGCCATCGCAAAAGGGGGGGTGAACACTGAAGCTTTCTTT
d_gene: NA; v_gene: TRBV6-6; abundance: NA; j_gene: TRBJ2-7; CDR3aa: CASIGGNSETYEQYF; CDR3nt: TGTGCCAGCATTGGGGGGAACAGCGAAACCTACGAGCAGTACTTC
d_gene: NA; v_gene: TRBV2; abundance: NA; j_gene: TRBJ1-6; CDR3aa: CASSEGGLWNSPLHF; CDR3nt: TGTGCCAGCAGTGAAGGCGGGCTTTGGAATTCACCCCTCCACTTT
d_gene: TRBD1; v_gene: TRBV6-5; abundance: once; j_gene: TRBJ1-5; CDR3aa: CASSREGGGYGPQHF; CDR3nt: TGTGCCAGCAGCCGCGAGGGAGGGGGCTATGGGCCCCAGCATTTT
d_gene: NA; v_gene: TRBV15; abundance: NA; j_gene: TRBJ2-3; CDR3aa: CATSRARNPGTDTQYF; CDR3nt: TGTGCCACCAGCAGGGCGAGAAACCCGGGCACAGATACGCAGTATTTT
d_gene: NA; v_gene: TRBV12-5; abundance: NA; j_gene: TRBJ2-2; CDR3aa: CASGLAPSGAAGELFF; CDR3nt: TGTGCTAGTGGTTTGGCCCCCTCGGGGGCGGCCGGGGAGCTGTTTTTT
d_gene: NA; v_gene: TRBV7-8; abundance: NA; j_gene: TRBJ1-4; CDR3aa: CASSPGPQGRVRLFF; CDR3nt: TGTGCCAGCAGTCCCGGACCACAGGGTAGAGTTAGACTGTTTTTT
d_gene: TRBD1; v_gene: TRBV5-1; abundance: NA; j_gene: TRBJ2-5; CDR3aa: CASSYRDSNQETQYF; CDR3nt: TGCGCCAGCAGCTACCGGGACAGCAATCAAGAGACCCAGTACTTC
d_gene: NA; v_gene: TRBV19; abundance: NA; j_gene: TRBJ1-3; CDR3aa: CASSRTVPGSGNTIYF; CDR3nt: TGTGCCAGTAGTAGGACGGTACCGGGCTCTGGAAACACCATATATTTT
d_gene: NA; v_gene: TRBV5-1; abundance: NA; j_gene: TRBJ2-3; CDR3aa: CASSLEGGHTDTQYF; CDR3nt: TGCGCCAGCAGCTTGGAGGGGGGCCACACAGATACGCAGTATTTT
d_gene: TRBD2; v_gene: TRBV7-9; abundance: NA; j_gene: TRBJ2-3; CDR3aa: CASSSRGGLTDTQYF; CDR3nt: TGTGCCAGCAGCTCCCGGGGAGGGTTGACAGATACGCAGTATTTT
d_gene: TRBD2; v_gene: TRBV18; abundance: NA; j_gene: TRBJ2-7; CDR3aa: CASSPRNSGVYEQYF; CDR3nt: TGTGCCAGCTCACCGAGGAATAGCGGGGTGTACGAGCAGTACTTC
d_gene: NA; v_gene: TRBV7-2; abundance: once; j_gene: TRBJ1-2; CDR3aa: CASSLVVGVRDGYTF; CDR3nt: TGTGCCAGCAGCTTAGTTGTGGGGGTCCGGGACGGCTACACCTTC
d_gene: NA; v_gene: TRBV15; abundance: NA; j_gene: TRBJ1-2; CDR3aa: CATSRDLGGSLYGGYTF; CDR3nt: TGTGCCACCAGCAGAGATTTGGGTGGAAGCTTATACGGTGGCTACACCTTC
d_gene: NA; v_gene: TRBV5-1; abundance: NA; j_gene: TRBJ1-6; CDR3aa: CASSEQGNDSPLHF; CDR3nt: TGCGCCAGCAGCGAACAGGGAAACGATTCACCCCTCCACTTT
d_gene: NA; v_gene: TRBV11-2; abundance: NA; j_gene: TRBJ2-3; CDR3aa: CASSFLGTPPTDTQYF; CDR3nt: TGTGCCAGCAGCTTCTTGGGGACTCCCCCCACAGATACGCAGTATTTT
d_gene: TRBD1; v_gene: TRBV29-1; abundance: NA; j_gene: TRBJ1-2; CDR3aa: CSVERPGQYGYTF; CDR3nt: TGCAGCGTTGAACGGCCGGGACAGTATGGCTACACCTTC
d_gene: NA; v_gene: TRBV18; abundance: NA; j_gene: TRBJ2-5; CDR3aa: CASSRKEETQYF; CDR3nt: TGTGCCAGCTCACGAAAGGAAGAGACCCAGTACTTC
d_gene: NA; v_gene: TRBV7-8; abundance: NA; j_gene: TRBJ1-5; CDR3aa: CASSQNSNQPQHF; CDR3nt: TGTGCCAGCAGCCAAAATAGCAATCAGCCCCAGCATTTT
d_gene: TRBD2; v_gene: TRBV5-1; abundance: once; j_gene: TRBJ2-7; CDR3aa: CASSLWSGGANEQYF; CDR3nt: TGCGCCAGCAGCTTGTGGAGCGGGGGGGCCAACGAGCAGTACTTC
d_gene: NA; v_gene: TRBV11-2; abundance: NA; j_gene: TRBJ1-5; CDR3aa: CASSPGINQPQHF; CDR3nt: TGTGCCAGCAGCCCTGGAATCAATCAGCCCCAGCATTTT
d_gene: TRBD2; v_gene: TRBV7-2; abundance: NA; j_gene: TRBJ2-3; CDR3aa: CASSSIALAVNTQYF; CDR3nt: TGTGCCAGCAGCTCCATCGCGCTAGCGGTTAATACGCAGTATTTT
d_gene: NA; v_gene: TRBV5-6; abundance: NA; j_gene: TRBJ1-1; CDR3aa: CASSLALGRKTEAFF; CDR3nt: TGTGCCAGCAGCTTGGCCCTGGGAAGGAAGACTGAAGCTTTCTTT
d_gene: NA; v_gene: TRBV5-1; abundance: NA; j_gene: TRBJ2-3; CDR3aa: CASSITSGPDTQYF; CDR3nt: TGCGCCAGCAGCATAACCTCAGGGCCAGATACGCAGTATTTT